This T cell receptor beta chain emerged from a study of T cells in Graves' hyperthyroidism and ophthalmopathy. Overall study context: Upon initial diagnosis and before any treatment, peripheral blood was collected.

Researchers amplified the TCR beta CDR3 regions from RNA transcripts. First-round RT-PCR of the TCR CDR3 relied on the HTBI primer set. TCRdb recomputed calls from the multiplex PCR reads with MiXCR, one row per CDR3 protein. The data hold some 360,000 distinct CDR3 sequences, with around a sixth observed a single time. The germline gives CDR1 KGHDR, CDR2 SFDVKD. V dropped 4 bases and J dropped 4 bases, with 10 bases sitting between them. The CDR3 consists of 14 residues. This clonotype was counted ten times or more. The chain employs TRBV24-1 and TRBJ1-5, with D perhaps matching TRBD1 (5 bases). Sequenced sample: blood. The receptor's source is a woman between 40 and 55 years old with Graves' ophthalmopathy. The CDR3: CATSDVKGNQPQHF. CDR3 DNA sequence: TGTGCCACCAGTGACGTTAAGGGGAATCAGCCCCAGCATTTT.